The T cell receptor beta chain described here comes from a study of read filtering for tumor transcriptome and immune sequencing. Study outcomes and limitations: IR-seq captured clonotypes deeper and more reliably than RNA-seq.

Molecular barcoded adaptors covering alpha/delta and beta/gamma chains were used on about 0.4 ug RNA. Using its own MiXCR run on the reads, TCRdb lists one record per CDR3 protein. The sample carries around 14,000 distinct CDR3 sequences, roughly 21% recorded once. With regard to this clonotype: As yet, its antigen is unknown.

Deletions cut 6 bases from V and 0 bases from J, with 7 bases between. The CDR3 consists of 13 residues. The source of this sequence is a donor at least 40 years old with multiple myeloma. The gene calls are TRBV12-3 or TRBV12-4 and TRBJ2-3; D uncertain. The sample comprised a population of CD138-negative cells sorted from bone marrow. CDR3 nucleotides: TGTGCCAGCAGAACCGACAGCACAGATACGCAGTATTTT. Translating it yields CASRTDSTDTQYF.